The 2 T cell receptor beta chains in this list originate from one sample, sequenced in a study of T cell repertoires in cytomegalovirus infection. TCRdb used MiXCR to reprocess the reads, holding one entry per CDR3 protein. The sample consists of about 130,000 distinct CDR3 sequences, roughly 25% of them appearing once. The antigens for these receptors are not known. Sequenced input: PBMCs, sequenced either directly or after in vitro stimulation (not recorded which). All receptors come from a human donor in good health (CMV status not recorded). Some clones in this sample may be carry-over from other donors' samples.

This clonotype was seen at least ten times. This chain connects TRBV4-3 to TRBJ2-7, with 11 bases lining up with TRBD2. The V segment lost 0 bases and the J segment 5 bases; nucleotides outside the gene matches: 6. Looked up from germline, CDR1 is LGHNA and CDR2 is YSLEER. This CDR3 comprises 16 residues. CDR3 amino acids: CASSQDITSGSHEQYF. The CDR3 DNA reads TGCGCCAGCAGCCAAGATATTACTAGCGGGAGCCACGAGCAGTACTTC.

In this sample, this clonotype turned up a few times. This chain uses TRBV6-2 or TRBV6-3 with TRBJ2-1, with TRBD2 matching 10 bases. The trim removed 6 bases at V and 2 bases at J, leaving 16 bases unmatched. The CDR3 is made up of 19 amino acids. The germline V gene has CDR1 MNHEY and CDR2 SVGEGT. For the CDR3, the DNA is TGTGCCAGCAGACCCCCCGGAGCGGGAGGGGGTAGCCCCTACAATGAGCAGTTCTTC. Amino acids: CASRPPGAGGGSPYNEQFF.